What follows describes a single T cell receptor (beta chain). The data derive from a study of T-cell reconstitution after alpha-beta-depleted transplantation in children. Unique molecular identifiers were incorporated during preparation of the TCRbeta library. One entry per CDR3 protein, called by TCRdb with MiXCR from the PCR reads. The data hold 350,000 to 500,000 distinct CDR3 sequences, with 43% observed a single time. CDR1 SQVTM and CDR2 ANQGSEA come from the germline V gene. V was cut by 4 bases and J by 0 bases, with 9 bases left in between. The CDR3 totals 13 residues. The sample here was PBMCs, taken before TCRalphabeta/CD19-depleted stem cell transplant. The clonotype was recovered from a girl aged 2 to 10 with aplastic anemia, due to receive a stem cell transplant. The rearrangement uses TRBV29-1 and TRBJ1-2, with a possible D match to TRBD1 (5 bases). The CDR3 DNA is TGCAGCGTTGGGACACCTGCTAACTATGGCTACACCTTC. Residues: CSVGTPANYGYTF.